These T cell receptor beta chains were read from a single sample in a study of T cell responses to AZD1222 COVID-19 vaccine. Some clones are missing from TCRdb's copy, which holds only in-frame ones; the method was immunoSEQ multiplex PCR. Of about 86,000 clones in the sample, about 78% are singletons; the top ten hold 20% to 25%. This specimen consisted of peripheral blood, obtained on day 0 of AZD1222 vaccination. Every receptor here comes from an adult in good health. Each CDR3 is given with its conserved first and last residue. The D gene is left open where the match is weak. Expanded clones get a size class; other rows say once, few or many, or leave the size out.

V gene	J gene	clone size	D gene	CDR3 DNA	CDR3 protein
TRBV18	TRBJ2-1	-	-	TGTGCCAGCTCACCTCATGGCGGGAATGAGCAGTTCTTC	CASSPHGGNEQFF
TRBV30	TRBJ1-1	-	-	TGTGCCTGGAGTCCCACAGGGAACACTGAAGCTTTCTTT	CAWSPTGNTEAFF
TRBV18	TRBJ1-4	-	-	TGTGCCAGCTCACAAACAGGACAGTCTAATGAAAAACTGTTTTTT	CASSQTGQSNEKLFF
TRBV27	TRBJ1-2	-	-	TGTGCCAGCAGTTTAAGGGACAACTATGGCTACACCTTC	CASSLRDNYGYTF
TRBV7-7	TRBJ2-5	-	TRBD1	TGTGCTAGCAGCTTTGGACAGGGCGGACAAGAGACCCAGTACTTC	CASSFGQGGQETQYF
TRBV14	TRBJ2-1	-	TRBD2	TGTGCCAGCAGCCCCTGGACTAGCGGGCCTAAACTATTAACCAACTCCTACAATGAGCAGTTCTTC	CASSPWTSGPKLLTNSYNEQFF
TRBV7-9	TRBJ2-7	once	TRBD1	TGTGCCAGCAGCCTTCGGGACAGGGCTTACGAGCAGTACTTC	CASSLRDRAYEQYF
TRBV6-5	TRBJ2-7	-	TRBD1	TGTGCCAGCAGGCTCGCGACAGGGTTCTACGAGCAGTACTTC	CASRLATGFYEQYF
TRBV6-5	TRBJ2-1	-	TRBD2	TGTGCCAGCAGAAATCCGGGAGGCAGGAATGAGCAGTTCTTC	CASRNPGGRNEQFF
TRBV7-9	TRBJ1-1	-	TRBD1	TGTGCCAGCAGCCCAGGGGGAAGTTTAGCTTTCTTT	CASSPGGSLAFF
TRBV14	TRBJ2-5	-	-	TGTGCCAGCAGCTCCCAGACGGGGTTCCAAGAGACCCAGTACTTC	CASSSQTGFQETQYF